The 8 T cell receptor beta chains below were found in one sample sequenced in a study of regulatory T cells in long-lasting Graves disease (dated by TCRdb to the early 2020s). Receptor amplification or capture employed multiplex PCR. TCRdb shows the sequencer as Illumina HiSeq 4000. To build TCR beta libraries, CDR3 regions were amplified by Arm-PCR using iRepertoire HTBI primers. TCRdb reprocessed the public reads (quality trimming at Q25 with fastp, clone calling with MiXCR) and kept in-frame beta chains. One record per CDR3 amino acid sequence lists the most common genes and DNA. This sample is represented by more than 300,000 distinct CDR3 sequences; 15% to 18% of them were singletons. About 20% of the sample is in the top ten clones. Read against the paper, the sample's time point label means: newly diagnosed GD, antithyroid drugs for less than 3 months. RNA was extracted from PBMCs in TRIzol for both TCR sequencing and RNA sequencing.

Material: peripheral blood mononuclear cells (PBMCs), obtained at new diagnosis, from a patient treated with antithyroid drugs. Source of these receptors: a female donor with Graves disease.

The chain has TRBV11-3 and TRBJ2-1; D is possibly TRBD2 (5 bases). This CDR3 region has 13 residues. Germline CDR1 reads SGHNT; CDR2 reads YENEEA. V lost 8 bases, J lost 5 bases, and 13 bases lay in between. This CDR3 is CASLPGRHNEQFF. CDR3 DNA sequence: TGTGCCAGCCTACCGGGGAGACACAATGAGCAGTTCTTC. The variable domain in full, completed from reference TRBV11-3 and TRBJ2-1, reads EAGVVQSPRYKIIEKKQPVAFWCNPISGHNTLYWYLQNLGQGPELLIRYENEEAVDDSQLPKDRFSAERLKGVDSTLKIQPAELGDSAVYLCASLPGRHNEQFFGPGTRLTVL.

The V and J genes are TRBV27 and TRBJ2-2; D remains ambiguous. CDR1 MNHEY and CDR2 SMNVEV come from the germline V gene (reference sequence). V was cut by 3 bases and J by 7 bases, with 9 bases left in between. This CDR3 contains 13 residues. As DNA, the CDR3 is TGTGCCAGCAGTTTCGTCGCTGTCGGGGAGCTGTTTTTT. Its protein product is CASSFVAVGELFF.

V usage is TRBV5-6 and J usage is TRBJ2-7, with 9 bases identical to TRBD2. Germline V lookup: CDR1 SGHDT, CDR2 YYEEEE. J lost 1 base, V lost 5 bases, and 7 bases had no gene match. This CDR3 has 15 amino acids. The CDR3 loop reads CASSETSGQSYEQYF. In DNA form, the CDR3 reads TGTGCCAGCAGTGAGACTAGCGGACAATCCTACGAGCAGTACTTC.

V usage is TRBV6-5 and J usage is TRBJ2-3; D not certain. Trimming shortened V by 2 bases and J by 4 bases, and 10 bases separated the two germline ends. This CDR3 region has 14 residues. CDR1 is MNHEY and CDR2 is SVGAGI in the germline V gene. CDR3 in DNA: TGTGCCAGCAGTTACGCCCGAGGATCAGATACGCAGTATTTT. Its translation is CASSYARGSDTQYF.

The chain is built from TRBV9 and TRBJ2-3, with D tentatively TRBD1 (6 bases). CDR1 is SGDLS and CDR2 is YYNGEE in the germline V gene. This CDR3 contains 17 residues. Trimming stripped 1 base from V and 0 bases from J, with 15 bases between. CDR3 sequence: CASSVYAGEPSTDTQYF. The CDR3 nucleotides read TGTGCCAGCAGCGTATACGCAGGGGAACCTAGCACAGATACGCAGTATTTT.

The chain has TRBV7-9 and TRBJ2-2; TRBD2 matches at 8 bases. Trimming took 3 bases from V and 5 from J; bases not matched to a gene: 5. Per the germline V gene, CDR1 is SEHNR and CDR2 is FQNEAQ (reference sequence). CDR3 length equals 15 residues. CDR3 in amino acids: CASSFRLATTGELFF. Written as DNA, the CDR3 is TGTGCCAGCAGCTTCCGACTAGCGACGACCGGGGAGCTGTTTTTT.

This clonotype occurred many times. The rearrangement uses TRBV4-3 and TRBJ2-1; unclear D gene. Germline lookup yields CDR1 LGHNA and CDR2 YSLEER. The ends were cut back, 3 bases at V and 0 bases at J, with 18 bases in the middle. The CDR3 consists of 18 residues. The chain's CDR3 is CASSHTPAQRSSYNEQFF. DNA of the CDR3: TGCGCCAGCAGCCATACCCCTGCTCAGAGGAGCTCCTACAATGAGCAGTTCTTC.

This chain joins TRBV12-3 or TRBV12-4 and TRBJ2-7; no definite D call. The V end lost 5 bases, the J end lost 2 bases, and 13 bases lay between the germline ends. The CDR3 runs 14 residues. The CDR3 sequence is CASSPPDPPYEQYF. As DNA, the CDR3 is TGTGCCAGCAGTCCCCCGGATCCCCCCTACGAGCAGTACTTC.